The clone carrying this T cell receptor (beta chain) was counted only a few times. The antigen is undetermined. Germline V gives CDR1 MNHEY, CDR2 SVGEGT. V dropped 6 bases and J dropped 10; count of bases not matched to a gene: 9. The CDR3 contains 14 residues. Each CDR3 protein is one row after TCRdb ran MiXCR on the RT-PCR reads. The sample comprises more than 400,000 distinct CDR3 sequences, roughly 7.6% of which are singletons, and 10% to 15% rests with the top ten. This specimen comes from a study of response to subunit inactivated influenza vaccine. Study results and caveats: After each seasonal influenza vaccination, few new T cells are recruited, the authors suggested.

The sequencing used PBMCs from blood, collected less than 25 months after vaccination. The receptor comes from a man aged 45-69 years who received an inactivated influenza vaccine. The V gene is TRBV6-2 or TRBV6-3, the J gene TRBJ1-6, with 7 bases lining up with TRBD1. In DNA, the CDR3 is TGTGCCAGCAGCTTTACAGGGGAAAGGTCACCCCTCCACTTT. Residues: CASSFTGERSPLHF.